Listed here is a single T cell receptor beta chain. Its specificity is not known. Germline V gene data show CDR1 as MNHEY and CDR2 as SVGAGI. The CDR3 consists of 17 residues. Beta-chain TCR cDNA was generated via 5'RACE template switching with UMIs. With the 5' RACE reads reprocessed, TCRdb shows one record per CDR3 protein and no DNA. Recorded for this sample: 350,000 to 400,000 distinct CDR3 sequences. This sample was taken from a study of T cells expressing NK-cell markers. Study-wide results and limits: Top CD8+ clonotypes included the dominant CD3+CD56+NKG2C+ clonotypes in 5 or 6 donors.

This chain joins TRBV6-5 and TRBJ2-3; TCRdb lists TRBD1, though no DNA is available to test this call. The clonotype originates from a woman in her 50s in good health. Sequencing was performed on blood T cells: a sorted CD56 or NKG2C T cell subset, CD4+ or CD8+ T cells, or bulk PBMC T cells (not recorded which). CDR3: CASSPHRTGRGPDTQYF.